This T cell receptor (beta chain) was recovered during a study of Graves' ophthalmopathy and Graves' hyperthyroidism. The sample holds many counts of this clonotype. The germline V gene encodes CDR1 MNHNS and CDR2 SASEGT. The CDR3 loop spans 15 amino acids. The V segment lost 5 bases and the J segment 1 base; nucleotides outside the gene matches: 2. The diagnostic workup employed clinical symptoms, serum thyroxine, TRAb, thyroid ultrasound and orbital computed tomography. Amplification of the TCR beta CDR3 regions used RNA transcripts (as template). In the first round, RT-PCR was carried out with HTBI primers, and a multiplex PCR formed the second round. TCRdb processed the multiplex PCR reads anew with MiXCR; each CDR3 protein has one entry. The sample contains just over 600,000 distinct CDR3 sequences, about a fifth of which appear only once.

The sequenced sample consisted of peripheral blood. V and J are TRBV6-1 and TRBJ2-2; 9 bases align to TRBD1. This TCR was recovered from a woman aged 18-29 years with stable Graves' hyperthyroidism. Some clones in this sample may be carry-over from other donors' samples. The CDR3 region is CASSRTGVNTGELFF. The CDR3 DNA sequence: TGTGCCAGCAGTAGGACAGGGGTGAACACCGGGGAGCTGTTTTTT.